The sequence of this T cell receptor (beta chain) was determined in a study of OX40 agonist ivuxolimab in advanced cancers. General notes on the study: The costimulatory receptor OX40 (CD134) was targeted by ivuxolimab, a fully human IgG2 agonistic monoclonal antibody. Intravenous ivuxolimab was administered to patients every 2 weeks at six dose levels: 0.01, 0.1, 0.3, 1.5, 3 and 10 mg/kg. Prior anti-PD-1, anti-PD-L1 or anti-CTLA-4 therapy was permitted, and about 40% of dose-escalation patients had received checkpoint inhibitors. Of the approximately 54 dose-escalation patients, hepatocellular carcinoma was present in roughly 19, melanoma in roughly 15, renal cell carcinoma in 9 and head and neck cancer in 9. The monotherapy dose-escalation portion (N ≈ 52 patients) of the phase I ivuxolimab trial is reported in the paper. Three dose-escalation patients achieved partial responses, one with hepatocellular carcinoma and two with cutaneous melanoma. In the dose-escalation cohort, more than 75% of patients were male, and the mean age was approximately 60 years, with a range of about 23 to 90. The point of sequencing TCRbeta in the periphery was to test whether ivuxolimab changed TCR sequence diversity and drove clonal T-cell expansion. Here is what the overall study found, with its caveats: After ivuxolimab, CD8+ T cells had more expanded clones than CD4+ T cells on average. Partial responders in the 0.1-3.0 mg/kg groups had among the lowest normalized peripheral clonal expansion, especially among CD8+ T cells. The antigen specificity of the peripheral T cells that underwent clonal expansion was not determined. At doses of 0.1 to 3.0 mg/kg, clonal expansion of both CD4+ and CD8+ T cells in blood was seen between baseline and week 6. Low levels of normalized T-cell clonal expansion were also seen in some patients who did not respond.

The CDR3 contains 14 residues, cysteine and phenylalanine counted. The kept DNA is CDR3 alone, 42 bases in frame from the first base. CDR1 and CDR2, per the germline V gene (reference sequence), are GTSNPN and SVGIG. The trial excluded patients who had a history of autoimmune disease or were on systemic immunosuppression. Peripheral blood for TCR sequencing was collected from all dose cohorts at baseline, on cycle 4 day 1, and on cycle 7 day 1. Samples came from an open-label, multicenter, first-in-human phase I dose-escalation trial of ivuxolimab. Adults with locally advanced or metastatic melanoma, renal cell carcinoma, hepatocellular carcinoma or head and neck squamous cell carcinoma were enrolled in the trial. CD4+ and CD8+ T cells were sorted separately from peripheral blood before TCR sequencing. As regards this clone: No antigen is known for it. No base quality values were provided; no much bigger clone lies one nucleotide off.

To sequence the TCRbeta CDR3 region, genomic DNA was isolated from the sorted cells. The immunoSEQ Assay was used for sequencing of TCRbeta CDR3 regions. The table comes from immuneACCESS by way of TCRdb, which keeps in-frame sequences with V and J called. Part of the clones is missing from these tables; in studies checked, under half for an unresolved V gene and the rest for unknown reasons. Counted in this sample were over 65,000 clones; approximately 85% of them appeared once. Clones ranked in the top ten supply less than 2.5% of the sample. The rearranged chain carries TRBV30 and TRBJ2-5, with an unclear D gene assignment. The closer fit of TRBJ2-7 to the DNA end suggests the J call may be wrong. The specimen was CD4+ or CD8+ T cells sorted from blood, collected in a trial of the OX40 agonist ivuxolimab. This TCR was sampled from an adult with an advanced solid tumor such as melanoma, head and neck, liver or kidney cancer. The bases are TGTGCCTGGAGTTATGTCCTGGGTTACTACGAGCAGTACTTC. Translated, it gives CAWSYVLGYYEQYF.